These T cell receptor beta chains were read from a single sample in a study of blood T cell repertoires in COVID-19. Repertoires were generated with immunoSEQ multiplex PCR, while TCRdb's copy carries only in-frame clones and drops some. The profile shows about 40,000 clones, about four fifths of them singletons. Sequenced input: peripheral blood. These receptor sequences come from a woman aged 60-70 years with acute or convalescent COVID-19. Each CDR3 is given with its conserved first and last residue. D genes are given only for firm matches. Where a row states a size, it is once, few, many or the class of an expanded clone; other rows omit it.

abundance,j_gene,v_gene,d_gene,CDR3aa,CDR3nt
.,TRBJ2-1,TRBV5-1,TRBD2,CASSLASSGTVRDEQFF,TGCGCCAGCAGCTTGGCTTCTAGCGGGACTGTTCGGGATGAGCAGTTCTTC
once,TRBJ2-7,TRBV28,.,CASSPSLAPRRGEQYF,TGTGCCAGCAGTCCATCCCTAGCTCCCAGGCGGGGTGAGCAGTACTTC
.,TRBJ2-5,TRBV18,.,CASSDSLQETQYF,TGTGCCAGCTCGGACAGCCTACAAGAGACCCAGTACTTC
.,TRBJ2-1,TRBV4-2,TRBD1,CASSRSGTGRYEQFF,TGTGCCAGCAGCCGTTCCGGGACAGGGAGATATGAGCAGTTCTTC
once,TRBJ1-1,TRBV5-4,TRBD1,CASGTAQNTEAFF,TGTGCCAGTGGGACAGCCCAGAACACTGAAGCTTTCTTT
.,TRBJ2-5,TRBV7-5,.,CARSFPTERAQETQYF,TGTGCCAGAAGCTTTCCAACCGAGCGGGCCCAAGAGACCCAGTACTTC
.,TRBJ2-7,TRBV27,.,CASSFSHLAPTYEQYF,TGTGCCAGCAGTTTCTCCCATCTAGCGCCTACCTACGAGCAGTACTTC
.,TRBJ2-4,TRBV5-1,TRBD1,CASSLAAGTGGGNIQYF,TGCGCCAGCAGCTTGGCCGCGGGGACAGGGGGCGGAAACATTCAGTACTTC
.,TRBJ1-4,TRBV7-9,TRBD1,CAATGPTLGANEKLFF,TGTGCCGCGACAGGGCCAACCTTGGGAGCTAATGAAAAACTGTTTTTT
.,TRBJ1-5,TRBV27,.,CASGGGSLRNQPQHF,TGTGCCAGCGGGGGGGGCAGCTTAAGAAATCAGCCCCAGCATTTT
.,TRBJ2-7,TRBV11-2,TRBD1,CASSLPGQGYEQYF,TGTGCCAGCAGCTTACCGGGACAGGGGTACGAGCAGTACTTC
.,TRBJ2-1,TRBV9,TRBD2,CASSVDSGRTSGEQFF,TGTGCCAGCAGCGTAGATAGCGGGAGAACTTCGGGCGAGCAGTTCTTC
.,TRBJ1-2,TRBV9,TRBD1,CASSDRTGYGYTF,TGTGCCAGCAGCGACCGGACAGGTTATGGCTACACCTTC
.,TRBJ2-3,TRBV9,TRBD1,CASSPQSGQGGIDTQYF,TGTGCCAGCAGCCCCCAATCGGGACAGGGGGGAATAGATACGCAGTATTTT
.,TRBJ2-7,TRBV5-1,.,CASSLTSYEQYF,TGCGCCAGCAGCTTGACGAGTTACGAGCAGTACTTC
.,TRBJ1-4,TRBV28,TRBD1,CAIRTGSGEKLFF,TGTGCCATAAGGACAGGGAGTGGAGAAAAACTGTTTTTT
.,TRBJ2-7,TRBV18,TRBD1,CASSRDRGNEQYF,TGTGCCAGCTCTCGGGACAGGGGCAACGAGCAGTACTTC
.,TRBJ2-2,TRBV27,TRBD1,CASSLFWFSGTGAGELFF,TGTGCCAGCAGTTTATTCTGGTTTTCAGGGACAGGGGCCGGGGAGCTGTTTTTT